What follows are 25 T cell receptor beta chains derived from one specimen sequenced in a study of T cell responses to AZD1222 COVID-19 vaccine. Clones were sequenced by immunoSEQ multiplex PCR, and TCRdb holds only the in-frame ones, with some missing. Here the sample spans 100,000 or so clones, 84% being singletons. Sequences were derived from peripheral blood, sampled on day 0 of AZD1222 vaccination. These receptor sequences come from an adult in good health.

This chain joins TRBV27 and TRBJ2-3; D is unclear. The CDR3 sequence is 14 residues long. V was clipped by 2 bases and J by 5 bases, with 11 bases between them. Germline loops: CDR1 MNHEY, CDR2 SMNVEV (reference sequence). The CDR3 loop is CASSLAHTKDTQYF. Here the CDR3 DNA reads TGTGCCAGCAGTTTAGCCCACACGAAAGATACGCAGTATTTT.

In its sample, this clone was seen once. The genes are TRBV2 and TRBJ1-1; D remains ambiguous. Germline loops: CDR1 SNHLY, CDR2 FYNNEI. This CDR3 has 14 residues. The V end was cut by 4 bases, the J end by 1 base, with 10 bases between. CDR3 sequence: CASSVRGGNTEAFF. In DNA, the CDR3 is TGTGCCAGCAGTGTACGTGGAGGGAACACTGAAGCTTTCTTT.

The CDR3 DNA follows: TGTGCCAGTAAGGACAGACGGACCGGGGAGCTGTTTTTT. Its protein is CASKDRRTGELFF. This chain joins TRBV19 and TRBJ2-2; D is possibly TRBD1 (6 bases). V lost 7 bases and J 5 bases, leaving 11 bases between the germline ends. CDR1 LNHDA and CDR2 SQIVND come from the germline V gene (reference sequence). The CDR3 loop spans 13 amino acids.

Here the CDR3 DNA reads TGCGCCAGCAGCTTGGCTGGAAATAGACAGGGGGTGAACACCGGGGAGCTGTTTTTT. It is translated as CASSLAGNRQGVNTGELFF. This sequence joins TRBV5-1 and TRBJ2-2; TRBD1 matches at 9 bases. CDR3 length: 19 residues. Germline-derived CDR1 and CDR2 are SGHRS and YFSETQ. V trimming: 0 bases; J trimming: 1 base; junction bases outside the gene matches: 10.

The gene calls are TRBV6-5 and TRBJ1-2; perhaps TRBD1 as D (5 bases). Per germline, CDR1 MNHEY and CDR2 SVGAGI. V shed 10 bases and J shed 5 bases, with 14 bases lying between them. The CDR3 loop spans 12 amino acids. The CDR3 DNA sequence: TGTGCCACTCTGGGGCAGGTTTATGGCTACACCTTC. It codes for CATLGQVYGYTF.

This clone was recorded only once. The chain is built from TRBV5-1 and TRBJ1-1; D not resolved. Per the germline V gene, CDR1 is SGHRS and CDR2 is YFSETQ. The V and J ends lost 2 bases and 1 base respectively, with 15 bases between them. The CDR3 has 16 residues. The CDR3 bases are TGCGCCAGCAGCTTTGGGCCGGGAACCCCGAACACTGAAGCTTTCTTT. Translation gives CASSFGPGTPNTEAFF.

This clone showed up just a few times. The rearrangement links TRBV4-1 to TRBJ2-2; 9 nucleotides match TRBD1. There are 15 residues in the CDR3. Per germline, CDR1 MGHRA and CDR2 YSYEKL. Losses at the gene ends were 1 base for V and 6 bases for J; bases not matched to a gene: 3. This CDR3 is CASSQGTGVAGELFF. The CDR3 bases are TGCGCCAGCAGCCAAGGGACAGGGGTCGCCGGGGAGCTGTTTTTT.

The rearrangement uses TRBV25-1 and TRBJ1-5, with D unresolved. Trimming removed 2 bases at V and 2 bases at J, with 13 bases between. The CDR3 extends over 16 amino acids. Germline V gives CDR1 MGHDK, CDR2 SYGVNS. CDR3 sequence: CASSESKGVGNQPQHF. CDR3 DNA: TGTGCCAGCAGTGAAAGCAAGGGCGTCGGCAATCAGCCCCAGCATTTT.

The chain couples TRBV6-2 or TRBV6-3 to TRBJ1-5; no reliable D call. The CDR3 has 16 amino acids. The germline V and J ends were trimmed by 0 bases and 0 bases, with 9 bases remaining between them. The germline CDR1 and CDR2 sequences are MNHEY and SVGEGT. The CDR3 DNA follows: TGTGCCAGCAGTTACTCTCGGGCAGTTAGCAATCAGCCCCAGCATTTT. Its protein is CASSYSRAVSNQPQHF.

V is TRBV12-3 or TRBV12-4 and J is TRBJ1-2; maybe TRBD1 (5 bases). The CDR3 covers 13 residues. Trimming cost V 2 bases and J 8 bases, with 12 bases left between them. The CDR3 region is CASSLSGTGGYTF. The CDR3 DNA reads TGTGCCAGCAGTTTATCCGGGACTGGGGGCTACACCTTC.

The CDR3 spells CASSLRYEQYF. The CDR3 DNA reads as TGTGCCAGCAGCTTAAGGTACGAGCAGTACTTC. This sequence joins TRBV7-9 and TRBJ2-7; the D is unclear. The CDR3 totals 11 residues. Per the germline V gene, CDR1 is SEHNR and CDR2 is FQNEAQ (reference sequence). V gave up 2 bases and J gave up 4 bases, with 3 bases separating them.

This sequence joins TRBV10-3 and TRBJ2-1, with TRBD1 matching 7 bases. Germline V CDR1 and CDR2: ENHRY, SYGVKD. V shed 5 bases, J shed 9 bases, and the junction held 7 bases outside the gene matches. CDR3 length: 13 amino acids. The CDR3 coding sequence is TGTGCCATCAGTTACCGGGACAGAGGTGAGCAGTTCTTC. This sequence encodes CAISYRDRGEQFF.

This clone showed up just once. The chain recombines TRBV7-2 with TRBJ1-6, with unresolved D. This CDR3 region has 17 residues. The germline CDR1 and CDR2 sequences are SGHTA and FQGNSA. Trimming pared 4 bases from V and 3 bases from J, leaving 16 bases between. The CDR3 coding sequence is TGTGCCAGCAGCTGGGGTGTTCATACAAACTATAATTCACCCCTCCACTTT. As protein: CASSWGVHTNYNSPLHF.

About this clone itself: Other nucleotide sequences from this sample produce the same CDR3. The genes are TRBV5-1 and TRBJ2-5; D is undetermined. CDR1 and CDR2 from the germline V gene are SGHRS and YFSETQ. Trimming took off 0 bases at V and 5 bases at J, with 8 bases between the two ends. The CDR3 length is 13 residues. CDR3 amino acids: CASSLGGGETQYF. CDR3 DNA: TGCGCCAGCAGCTTGGGGGGTGGCGAGACCCAGTACTTC.

This rearrangement joins TRBV2 to TRBJ1-5; D gene uncertain. Per the germline V gene, CDR1 is SNHLY and CDR2 is FYNNEI. The CDR3 is made up of 18 amino acids. Trimming removed 7 bases at V and 0 bases at J, with 22 bases between. CDR3 sequence reads: CASNRRQPKGYSNQPQHF. In nucleotides, the CDR3 is TGTGCCAGCAACCGTCGGCAGCCCAAAGGGTATAGCAATCAGCCCCAGCATTTT.

The V and J genes are TRBV6-2 or TRBV6-3 and TRBJ2-3, with 10 bases matching TRBD1. V was pared by 2 bases and J by 9 bases, with 2 bases of the junction left unmatched. The CDR3 extends over 13 amino acids. Per germline, CDR1 MNHEY and CDR2 SVGEGT. CDR3 DNA sequence: TGTGCCAGCAGTTACCCGGGACAGGGGACGCAGTATTTT. It encodes CASSYPGQGTQYF.

The rearrangement uses TRBV28 and TRBJ1-6; a weak D match, TRBD1 (5 bases). The CDR3 is made up of 15 amino acids. The germline V gene has CDR1 MDHEN and CDR2 SYDVKM. Trimming stripped 2 bases from V and 11 bases from J, with 16 bases between. This CDR3 reads CASSLGGSMGTPLHF. Here the CDR3 DNA reads TGTGCCAGCAGTTTAGGGGGTTCCATGGGGACACCCCTCCACTTT.

This clone was recorded only once. The chain is built from TRBV3-1 (or the pseudogene TRBV3-2) and TRBJ1-1; the D gene is possibly TRBD1 (6 bases). The V and J ends lost 4 bases and 6 bases respectively, with 12 bases between them. Germline CDR1 LGHDT, CDR2 YNNKEL (reference sequence). This CDR3 region has 13 residues. CDR3 DNA: TGTGCCAGCAGCCCCGGGACAAGCCCTGAAGCTTTCTTT. It specifies CASSPGTSPEAFF.

The V and J genes are TRBV6-5 and TRBJ2-5, with 7 bases aligning to TRBD2. Germline CDR1 is MNHEY and CDR2 is SVGAGI. J was trimmed by 4 bases and V by 6 bases; bases with no gene match: 8. The CDR3 runs 14 residues. DNA of the CDR3: TGTGCCAGCAGGCCCCGATCGGGGGGAGAGACCCAGTACTTC. Translation: CASRPRSGGETQYF.

The J gene is TRBJ1-5, the V gene TRBV9; 9 nucleotides line up with TRBD1. This CDR3 is built from 16 residues. Germline values: CDR1 SGDLS, CDR2 YYNGEE. Trimming removed 0 bases from V and 5 bases from J; junction bases left unmatched: 6. The chain's CDR3 is CASSVGGQGWDQPQHF. CDR3 DNA: TGTGCCAGCAGCGTAGGGGGACAGGGCTGGGATCAGCCCCAGCATTTT.

This rearrangement joins TRBV3-1 (or the pseudogene TRBV3-2) to TRBJ1-1; no reliable D call. The CDR3 covers 12 residues. V was shortened by 2 bases and J by 7 bases, with 8 bases between the two germline ends. Germline lookup yields CDR1 LGHDT and CDR2 YNNKEL (reference sequence). The CDR3 DNA sequence: TGTGCCAGCAGCCAACAAGGAATTGAAGCTTTCTTT. This encodes CASSQQGIEAFF.

V and J are TRBV7-2 and TRBJ2-5; 8 nucleotides agree with TRBD1. The germline V gene has CDR1 SGHTA and CDR2 FQGNSA. The CDR3 runs 15 residues. The V and J ends lost 5 bases and 4 bases, in that order; junction bases with no gene match: 9. For the CDR3, the DNA is TGTGCCAGCAGCCAAAACCAGGGGGCGGTAGAGACCCAGTACTTC. Its protein product is CASSQNQGAVETQYF.

J is TRBJ2-2 and V is TRBV4-3; D unresolved. This CDR3 spans 14 amino acids. Germline-derived CDR1 and CDR2 are LGHNA and YSLEER. V lost 1 base, J lost 1 base, and 4 bases lay in between. The CDR3 reads CASSQGQNTGELFF. The CDR3 DNA reads TGCGCCAGCAGCCAAGGGCAGAACACCGGGGAGCTGTTTTTT.

The rearrangement joins TRBV19 to TRBJ2-1, with 7 nucleotides matching TRBD2. The CDR3 is 12 residues long. V lost 7 bases, J lost 8 bases, and 5 bases stayed unmatched. Germline V lookup: CDR1 LNHDA, CDR2 SQIVND (reference sequence). In DNA form, the CDR3 reads TGTGCCAGTAAAGCGGGAAGCGATGAGCAGTTCTTC. It is translated as CASKAGSDEQFF.

The chain recombines TRBV18 with TRBJ1-1; no definite D call. CDR1 and CDR2 (germline): KGHSH, LQKENI. This CDR3 spans 13 amino acids. V lost 5 bases and J 0 bases, leaving 7 bases between the germline ends. The CDR3 DNA sequence: TGTGCCAGCTCAGCAGGAATGAACACTGAAGCTTTCTTT. The encoded protein is CASSAGMNTEAFF.